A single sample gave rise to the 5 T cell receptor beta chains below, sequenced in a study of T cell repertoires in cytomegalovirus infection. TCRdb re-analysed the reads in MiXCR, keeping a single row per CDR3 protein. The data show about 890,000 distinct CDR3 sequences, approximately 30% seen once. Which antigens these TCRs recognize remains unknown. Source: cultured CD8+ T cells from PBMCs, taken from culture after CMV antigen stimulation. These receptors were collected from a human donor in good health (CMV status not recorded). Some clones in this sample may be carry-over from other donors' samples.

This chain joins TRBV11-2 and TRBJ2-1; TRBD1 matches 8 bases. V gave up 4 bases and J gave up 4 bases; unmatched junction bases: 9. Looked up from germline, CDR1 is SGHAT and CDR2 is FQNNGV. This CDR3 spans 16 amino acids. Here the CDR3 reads CASSSFPGTGYNEQFF. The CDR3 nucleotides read TGTGCCAGCAGCTCATTTCCGGGGACAGGATACAATGAGCAGTTCTTC.

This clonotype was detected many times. CDR3 sequence: CASSSRDYRGGTDTQYF. The CDR3 region has the DNA TGTGCCAGCAGCTCCAGGGACTACCGGGGGGGCACAGATACGCAGTATTTT. The chain recombines TRBV7-2 with TRBJ2-3, with 7 bases fitting TRBD2. The CDR3 loop spans 17 amino acids. Trimming removed 4 bases from V and 1 base from J; junction bases left unmatched: 11. Germline lookup yields CDR1 SGHTA and CDR2 FQGNSA.

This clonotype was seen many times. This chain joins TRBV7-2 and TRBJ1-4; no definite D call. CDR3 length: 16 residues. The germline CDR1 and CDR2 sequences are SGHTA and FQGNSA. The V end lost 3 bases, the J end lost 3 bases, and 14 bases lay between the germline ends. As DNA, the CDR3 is TGTGCCAGCAGCTTCTCCCCCGGGTCGCCTAATGAAAAACTGTTTTTT. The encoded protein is CASSFSPGSPNEKLFF.

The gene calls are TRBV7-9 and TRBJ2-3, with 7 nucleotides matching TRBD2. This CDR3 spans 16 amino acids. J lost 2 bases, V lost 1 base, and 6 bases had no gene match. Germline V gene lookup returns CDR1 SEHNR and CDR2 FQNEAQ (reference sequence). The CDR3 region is CASSLGASGFTDTQYF. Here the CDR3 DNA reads TGTGCCAGCAGCTTAGGGGCTAGCGGCTTCACAGATACGCAGTATTTT.

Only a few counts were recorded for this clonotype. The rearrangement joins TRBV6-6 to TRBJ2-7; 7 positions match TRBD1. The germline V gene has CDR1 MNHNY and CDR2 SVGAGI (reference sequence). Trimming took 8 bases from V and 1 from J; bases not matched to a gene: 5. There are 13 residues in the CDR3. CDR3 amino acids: CASEGAASYEQYF. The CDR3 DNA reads TGTGCCAGCGAGGGGGCAGCTTCCTACGAGCAGTACTTC.